The 3 T cell receptor beta chains listed next were all sequenced from one sample in a study of T cell changes during pregnancy in multiple sclerosis. Repertoires were generated with immunoSEQ multiplex PCR, while TCRdb's copy carries only in-frame clones and drops some. The sample shows about 36,000 clones, roughly 91% of them seen only once. This sample comprised CD4+ T cells from peripheral blood mononuclear cells, obtained in the second trimester of pregnancy. These receptors were collected from a female donor in good health, enrolled as a control in a pregnancy study.

The gene calls are TRBV5-1 and TRBJ2-1, with 8 bases aligning to TRBD2. Trimming at V came to 4 bases and at J to 7 bases, leaving 1 base not matched to a gene. The CDR3 runs to 12 residues. The germline V gene encodes CDR1 SGHRS and CDR2 YFSETQ. The CDR3 nucleotides read TGCGCCAGCAGCCCGGGGGGGAATGAGCAGTTCTTC. This encodes CASSPGGNEQFF.

The chain employs TRBV19 and TRBJ2-1, with D unclear. The CDR3 loop spans 15 amino acids. V was pared by 9 bases and J by 0 bases, with 15 bases between. Germline CDR1 reads LNHDA; CDR2 reads SQIVND (reference sequence). The CDR3 region has the DNA TGTGCCAGCTCCCTCGACTCAAACTCCTACAATGAGCAGTTCTTC. Amino acid sequence: CASSLDSNSYNEQFF.

V and J are TRBV5-1 and TRBJ2-7; D might be TRBD2 (7 bases). CDR3 length: 15 residues. V shed 3 bases and J shed 4 bases, with 17 bases lying between them. Germline CDR1 reads SGHRS; CDR2 reads YFSETQ. The CDR3 bases are TGCGCCAGCAGCTGGGGGGCGGGAGCGACGTACGAGCAGTACTTC. It is translated as CASSWGAGATYEQYF.